This T cell receptor beta chain was identified in a study of T-cell reconstitution after alpha-beta-depleted transplantation in children. Whole-study results and caveats: Reported findings indicate that, about two months after transplant, alpha-beta T cells came from several hundred expanded clones, which were derived from non-depleted graft cells. Surviving thymic progenitors and recipient T cells were the source of high TCRbeta diversity at day 60 in some patients. It was newly produced T cells that mostly accounted for T-cell counts and diversity one year after transplant.

TCRbeta library construction was performed incorporating unique molecular identifiers. TCRdb reprocessed the PCR reads via MiXCR and lists one record per CDR3 protein. In the table there are about 870,000 distinct CDR3 sequences, around 15% of which are singletons. This clonotype was seen a handful of times. Its antigen remains unknown. The starting material was PBMCs, mostly from graft donor cells, obtained 360 days after TCRalphabeta/CD19-depleted stem cell transplant. The sequence was collected from a male patient younger than 18 who had a stem cell transplant for acute lymphoblastic leukemia, so the T cells may come from the graft donor.

The CDR3 loop reads CSVDTPRGPSGANVLTF. Here the CDR3 DNA reads TGCAGCGTTGACACTCCCAGGGGGCCGTCTGGGGCCAACGTCCTGACTTTC. The J gene is TRBJ2-6, the V gene TRBV29-1; 8 bases are a match to TRBD1. J lost 1 base, V lost 3 bases, and 8 bases had no gene match. The CDR3 has 17 residues. CDR1 is SQVTM, CDR2 ANQGSEA, per germline.